The 10 T cell receptor beta chains reported below all come from one sample, sequenced in a study of blood T cells in healthy people across ages. Using a J-beta primer mix together with a sample-barcoded 5' primer, a second PCR was run for about 6 to 12 cycles. TCRdb independently ran MiXCR on the 5' RACE reads; one entry per CDR3 protein. The repertoire holds approximately 2,000,000 distinct CDR3 sequences, more than 35% seen once, with about 23% in the top ten. Sequencing input: blood. These receptors originate from a human donor in good health.

This rearrangement joins TRBV2 to TRBJ1-2, with 12 bases aligning to TRBD1. Germline V CDR1 and CDR2: SNHLY, FYNNEI. The CDR3 totals 13 residues. Trimming took 11 bases from V and 5 from J; bases not matched to a gene: 6. DNA of the CDR3: TGTGCCGGCGGGACAGGGGGCGAGTATGGCTACACCTTC. Translating it yields CAGGTGGEYGYTF.

Remarks on this clonotype: Compared with germline, one end of the junction differs, possibly owing to a read error. The chain carries TRBV7-2 and TRBJ2-5, with a possible D match to TRBD2 (6 bases). The DNA end lines up better with TRBJ2-4; the J call may be wrong. The CDR3 contains 14 residues. Germline V lookup: CDR1 SGHTA, CDR2 FQGNSA. The CDR3 reads CAGSLEWGLNIQYF. The CDR3 nucleotides read TGTGCCGGCAGCTTAGAGTGGGGACTCAACATTCAGTACTTC.

This clonotype was observed a few times. This rearrangement joins TRBV4-2 to TRBJ2-1, with 9 bases identical to TRBD2. The CDR3 contains 13 residues. The junction had 5 bases not matched to a gene; V was cut back by 6 bases and J by 8 bases. From germline, CDR1 is LGHNA and CDR2 YNFKEQ. The CDR3 DNA sequence: TGTGCCAGCAGAGGGCGGGGGGGCGATGAGCAGTTCTTC. Amino acid sequence: CASRGRGGDEQFF.

The chain carries TRBV19 and TRBJ1-2; unclear D gene. The CDR3 has 13 amino acids. Trimming cost V 6 bases and J 1 base, with 9 bases left between them. CDR1 LNHDA and CDR2 SQIVND come from the germline V gene (reference sequence). The DNA for the CDR3 is TGTGCCAGTAGCGAAGACAATAACTATGGCTACACCTTC. Its translation: CASSEDNNYGYTF.

This clonotype turned up a few times. The V call is TRBV11-3, the J call TRBJ2-5; TRBD2 agrees at 10 bases. Germline CDR1 SGHNT, CDR2 YENEEA. V shed 4 bases and J 5 bases; nucleotides not matched to a gene: 10. The CDR3 length is 16 residues. The CDR3 coding sequence is TGTGCCAGCAGCTCCGCAGCGGGGGGGCTTTTGGAGACCCAGTACTTC. Protein: CASSSAAGGLLETQYF.

Only a few counts were recorded for this clonotype. The V call is TRBV20-1, the J call TRBJ2-7; D gene uncertain. CDR3 length equals 15 residues. Germline V gives CDR1 DFQATT, CDR2 SNEGSKA (reference sequence). Between the trimmed V and J ends, which lost 1 base and 1 base, there was a span of 14 bases. CDR3 sequence (DNA): TGCAGTGCTAGAGCAAGTGACGAGTCTTCCTACGAGCAGTACTTC. Translating it yields CSARASDESSYEQYF.

This clonotype was picked up a small number of times. The chain employs TRBV12-3 or TRBV12-4 and TRBJ2-3; D is perhaps TRBD2 (6 bases). Trimming stripped 5 bases from V and 0 bases from J, with 12 bases between. This CDR3 is built from 15 residues. Here the CDR3 reads CASSPRGRSTDTQYF. CDR3 DNA sequence: TGTGCCAGCAGTCCGCGGGGTCGGAGCACAGATACGCAGTATTTT.

The chain employs TRBV10-3 and TRBJ2-4; 12 positions agree with TRBD1. Trimming at V came to 9 bases and at J to 14 bases, leaving 11 bases not matched to a gene. This CDR3 contains 13 residues. CDR1 and CDR2 (germline): ENHRY, SYGVKD. CDR3 amino acids: CAIMPGQGATKYF. CDR3 DNA: TGTGCCATTATGCCGGGACAGGGGGCAACTAAGTACTTC.

The chain couples TRBV6-2 or TRBV6-3 to TRBJ2-1, with 12 bases fitting TRBD2. Germline V gene data show CDR1 as MNHEY and CDR2 as SVGEGT. J gave up 6 bases and V 6 bases, and 6 bases lay outside the gene matches. The CDR3 is made up of 15 amino acids. The CDR3: CASSRLAGAANEQFF. DNA of the CDR3: TGTGCCAGCAGCCGACTAGCGGGGGCCGCCAATGAGCAGTTCTTC.

CDR3 amino acids: CSARPGLAGGTQYF. The CDR3 bases are TGCAGTGCTCGACCGGGACTAGCGGGGGGTACGCAGTATTTT. The chain couples TRBV20-1 to TRBJ2-3; 15 positions match TRBD2. Germline V CDR1 and CDR2: DFQATT, SNEGSKA (reference sequence). Germline trimming cut 5 bases from V and 8 bases from J; bases unmatched to any gene: 5. CDR3 length: 14 residues.